This is a list of T cell receptor beta chains from one sample in a study of T cells in Graves' hyperthyroidism and ophthalmopathy. TCRdb called the multiplex PCR reads again in MiXCR, with one record for every CDR3 protein. There are approximately 870,000 distinct CDR3 sequences in the sample; 38% occur only once, and 8% to 9% lies in the top ten. The specimen was blood. The receptor set was obtained from a man aged 18 to 30 with Graves' hyperthyroidism. CDR3s include the opening cysteine and the closing phenylalanine or tryptophan. A D gene is named only where the DNA matches it firmly. A row's size may be missing; if present it is once, few, many or a size class.

j_call clone_size v_call d_call cdr3_aa cdr3_nt
TRBJ1-1 . TRBV7-3 . CASSPRRLVTEAFF TGTGCCAGCAGTCCTCGGAGGCTCGTCACTGAAGCTTTCTTT
TRBJ2-5 . TRBV7-9 . CASSSGTTKETQHF TGTGCCAGCAGCTCCGGGACGACTAAGGAGACCCAGCACTTC
TRBJ1-5 few TRBV6-7 . CARGRNQPQHF TGTGCCAGGGGAAGAAATCAGCCCCAGCATTTT
TRBJ2-5 . TRBV29-1 TRBD1 CSVVQTGGAETQYF TGCAGCGTAGTTCAGACAGGGGGAGCCGAGACCCAGTACTTC
TRBJ2-2 . TRBV10-3 . CAISVEAANAGELFF TGTGCCATCAGCGTGGAGGCGGCCAACGCCGGGGAGCTGTTTTTT
TRBJ2-5 . TRBV20-1 TRBD2 CSARGSGGETQYF TGCAGTGCTAGAGGTAGCGGGGGCGAGACCCAGTACTTC
TRBJ1-2 few TRBV9 . CASRDSYHGYTF TGTGCCAGCAGGGACTCATATCATGGCTACACCTTC
TRBJ2-7 few TRBV7-9 . CASSPKGGGRDYEQYF TGTGCCAGCAGCCCCAAGGGTGGAGGCCGGGACTACGAGCAGTACTTC
TRBJ1-2 . TRBV10-3 TRBD1 CATGTGAYTF TGTGCCACCGGGACAGGGGCCTACACCTTC
TRBJ1-2 . TRBV7-8 . CASRPLDHQANYGYTF TGTGCCAGCAGGCCCCTGGATCACCAAGCTAACTATGGCTACACCTTC
TRBJ1-2 many TRBV19 . CASSFGTPDYGYTF TGTGCCAGTAGTTTCGGGACACCCGATTATGGCTACACCTTC
TRBJ2-7 many TRBV29-1 . CSAGQSYYEQYF TGCAGCGCTGGACAGTCCTACTACGAGCAGTACTTC
TRBJ1-5 many TRBV2 . CASSDGGGGGNQPQHF TGTGCCAGCAGTGACGGGGGGGGCGGTGGCAATCAGCCCCAGCATTTT
TRBJ1-2 . TRBV19 TRBD1 CASSPRTGGSGYTF TGTGCCAGTAGTCCCCGAACAGGGGGCAGTGGCTACACCTTC
TRBJ2-5 . TRBV29-1 . CSLVAGREETQYF TGCAGCTTAGTGGCAGGGCGGGAAGAGACCCAGTACTTC
TRBJ1-1 few TRBV6-6 TRBD1 CASVAEGAISTEAFF TGTGCCAGCGTGGCGGAGGGGGCTATTAGCACTGAAGCTTTCTTT
TRBJ2-7 . TRBV28 . CAIQPTTGSYEQYF TGTGCCATCCAACCCACGACAGGAAGCTACGAGCAGTACTTC
TRBJ1-4 few TRBV3-1 . CASSLRRTTNEKLFF TGTGCCAGCAGCCTGCGTAGGACAACTAATGAAAAACTGTTTTTT
TRBJ2-7 . TRBV5-6 . CASSSGGGTSEQYF TGTGCCAGCAGCTCCGGCGGAGGTACCTCCGAGCAGTACTTC
TRBJ2-7 few TRBV20-1 TRBD1 CSAGRDRGSYEQYF TGCAGTGCTGGCCGGGACAGGGGATCCTACGAGCAGTACTTC